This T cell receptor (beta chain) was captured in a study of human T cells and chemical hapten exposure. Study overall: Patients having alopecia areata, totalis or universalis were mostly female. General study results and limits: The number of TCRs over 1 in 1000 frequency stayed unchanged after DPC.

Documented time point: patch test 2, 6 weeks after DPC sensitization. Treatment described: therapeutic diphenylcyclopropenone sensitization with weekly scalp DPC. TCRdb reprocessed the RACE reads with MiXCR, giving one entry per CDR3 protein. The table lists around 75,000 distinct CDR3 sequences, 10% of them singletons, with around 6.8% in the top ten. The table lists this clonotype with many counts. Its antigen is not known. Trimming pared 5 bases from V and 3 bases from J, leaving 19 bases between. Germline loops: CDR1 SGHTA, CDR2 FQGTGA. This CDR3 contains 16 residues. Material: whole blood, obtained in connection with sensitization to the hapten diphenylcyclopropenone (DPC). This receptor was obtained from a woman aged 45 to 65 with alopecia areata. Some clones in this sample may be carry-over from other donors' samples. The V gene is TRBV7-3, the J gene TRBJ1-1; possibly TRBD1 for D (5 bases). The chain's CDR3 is CASSPGDLQRDTEAFF. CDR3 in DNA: TGTGCCAGCAGCCCGGGGGATCTTCAGAGGGACACTGAAGCTTTCTTT. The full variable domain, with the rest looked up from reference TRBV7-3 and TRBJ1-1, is GAGVSQTPSNKVTEKGKYVELRCDPISGHTALYWYRQSLGQGPEFLIYFQGTGAADDSGLPNDRFFAVRPEGSVSTLKIQRTERGDSAVYLCASSPGDLQRDTEAFFGQGTRLTVV.